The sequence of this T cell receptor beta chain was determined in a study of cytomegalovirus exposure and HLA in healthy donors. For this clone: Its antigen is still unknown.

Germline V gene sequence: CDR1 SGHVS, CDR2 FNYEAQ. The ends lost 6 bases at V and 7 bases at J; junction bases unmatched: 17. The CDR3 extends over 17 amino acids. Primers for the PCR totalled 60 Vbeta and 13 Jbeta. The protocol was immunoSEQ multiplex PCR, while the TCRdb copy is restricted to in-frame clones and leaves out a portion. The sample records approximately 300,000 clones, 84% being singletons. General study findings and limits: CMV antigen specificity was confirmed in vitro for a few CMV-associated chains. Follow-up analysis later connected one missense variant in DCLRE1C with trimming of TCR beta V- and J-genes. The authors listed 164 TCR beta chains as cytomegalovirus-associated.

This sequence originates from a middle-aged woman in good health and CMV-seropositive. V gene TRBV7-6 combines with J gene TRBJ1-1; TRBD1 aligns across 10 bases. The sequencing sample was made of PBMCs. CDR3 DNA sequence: TGTGCCAGCAGTTACGACAGGGGGCGGTTTTTTTTGGTTGAAGCTTTCTTT. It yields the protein CASSYDRGRFFLVEAFF.